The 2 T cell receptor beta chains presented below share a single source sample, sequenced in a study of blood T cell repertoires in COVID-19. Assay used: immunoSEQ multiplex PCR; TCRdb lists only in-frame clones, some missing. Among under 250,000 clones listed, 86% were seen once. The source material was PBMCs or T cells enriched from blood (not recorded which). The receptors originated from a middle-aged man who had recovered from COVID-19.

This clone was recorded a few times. CDR3: CASSQEGDLRVGIREKLFF. CDR3 DNA sequence: TGTGCCAGCAGCCAAGAAGGAGACCTCAGGGTCGGCATAAGGGAAAAACTGTTTTTT. The chain carries TRBV4-2 and TRBJ1-4; tentative D call: TRBD1 (5 bases). Looked up from germline, CDR1 is LGHNA and CDR2 is YNFKEQ. V dropped 0 bases and J dropped 8 bases, with 25 bases sitting between them. This CDR3 spans 19 amino acids.

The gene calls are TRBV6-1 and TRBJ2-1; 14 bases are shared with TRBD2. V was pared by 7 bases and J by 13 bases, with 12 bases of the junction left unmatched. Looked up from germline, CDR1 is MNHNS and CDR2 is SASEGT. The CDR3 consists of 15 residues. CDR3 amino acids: CASNGPGLAGASQFF. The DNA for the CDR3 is TGTGCCAGCAATGGACCGGGACTAGCGGGAGCTAGTCAGTTCTTC.